This T cell receptor (beta chain) was profiled in a study of vaccination and CD4 T cells after COVID-19. Study-level background: According to the study, participants were given two doses of BNT162b2 or mRNA-1273 vaccine.

V shed 5 bases and J 6 bases; nucleotides not matched to a gene: 4. This CDR3 contains 14 residues. Cultured CD4+ T-cell DNA underwent Oncomine TCR Beta short-read sequencing. TCRdb re-called the PCR reads through MiXCR, storing one row per CDR3 protein. Altogether over 10,000 distinct CDR3 sequences are present, around 59% being singletons, with the ten largest covering about 13%. As to this clonotype: Its matching antigen is unknown.

Treatment: roughly nine-day PBMC culture with coronavirus spike peptide pools or control peptides (ViraFEST assay). TCR sequencing followed the expansion of antigen-specific T cells with peptide pools in ViraFEST. Positive SARS-CoV-2 PCR tests in convalescent patients dated from March to December 2020, pre-Alpha, Beta and Delta. Culture proceeded for around ten days, and CD4+ T cells were then isolated by negative selection. The sample comprised CD4+ T cells from blood, cultured in vitro. The chain has TRBV12-3 or TRBV12-4 and TRBJ1-6; 7 bases fit TRBD1. This receptor was taken from a human donor who had recovered from COVID-19. This CDR3 is CASSKQGINSPLHF. The CDR3 region has the DNA TGTGCCAGCAGTAAACAGGGGATTAATTCACCCCTCCACTTT.